These T cell receptor beta chains were read from a single sample in a study of OX40 agonist ivuxolimab in advanced cancers. Profiled with immunoSEQ multiplex PCR; TCRdb holds only in-frame clones, not every one. The sample shows fewer than 85,000 clones, 75% to 85% of them seen only once. Source: CD4+ or CD8+ T cells sorted from blood, taken in a trial of the OX40 agonist ivuxolimab. The source of these receptors is an adult with an advanced solid tumor such as melanoma, head and neck, liver or kidney cancer. Both conserved end residues are trimmed from each CDR3.

TRBV7-9	TRBJ2-5	ASSPRGVPTGETQY
TRBV18	TRBJ2-2	ASSQGTASTGELF
TRBV28	.	ASAGVYEQY
TRBV21-1	TRBJ2-5	ASSTRDRGLSRQETQY
TRBV19	TRBJ2-2	ASRGGELETGELF
TRBV5-1	TRBJ2-7	ASSPGGATSSYEQY
TRBV15	TRBJ2-7	ATSRVGGLGYEQY
TRBV5-4	TRBJ2-2	ASSLAEKRGTGELF
TRBV7-9	TRBJ2-7	ASSSDIKSYEQY
TRBV30	TRBJ1-6	AWSQGAGTGNSPLH
TRBV4-3	TRBJ2-1	ASSHHGLAGFNEQF
TRBV5-1	TRBJ2-5	ASSSLTGDQETQY
TRBV29-1	TRBJ2-2	SATSENTGELF
TRBV6-9	TRBJ1-4	ASRPIRTGLREKLF
TRBV18	TRBJ2-1	ASSPPLAADGYNEQF
TRBV6-5	TRBJ2-2	ASGLGQTNTGELF
TRBV6-6	TRBJ2-5	ASETSQGEETQY
TRBV18	TRBJ2-5	ASSLDRAETQY
TRBV19	TRBJ2-3	ASSPRLAGGRDTQY
TRBV6-6	TRBJ2-4	ASRGPAKNIQY
TRBV11-2	TRBJ2-7	ASSLMNEQY
TRBV5-1	TRBJ1-2	ASSVLPSGTGGGGYT
TRBV11-3	TRBJ1-2	ASSTRQGNPHNYGYT
TRBV5-4	TRBJ2-2	ASSEPGMEAGELF
TRBV5-8	TRBJ2-3	ASSSVSGTQY
TRBV7-9	TRBJ1-4	ASSLGATNEKLF
TRBV19	TRBJ1-5	ASSASPAAARPQH
TRBV9	TRBJ1-1	ASSVTGGTEAF
TRBV30	TRBJ1-1	AWSRQANTEAF
TRBV4-3	TRBJ2-5	ASSQVLSWEETQY
TRBV5-1	TRBJ2-1	ASSLSGDRANEQF
TRBV5-3	TRBJ1-1	ASAATGVDRLRTEAF
TRBV19	TRBJ2-2	ASSTSGGRGTGELF
TRBV2	TRBJ2-5	ASREGNTQETQY
TRBV2	TRBJ2-5	ASSEYARGQETQY